This T cell receptor (beta chain) was documented in a study of tumor-infiltrating lymphocytes in primary liver carcinoma. This CDR3 region has 14 residues. Germline loops: CDR1 SGHAT, CDR2 FQNNGV. The input was around 0.5 ug total RNA; TCR beta cDNA was made from it with a constant-region primer. Researchers made the TCR beta libraries by running three nested multiplex PCR rounds with slightly modified ARM-PCR. TRBV1-TRBV30 forward primers paired with a C-beta reverse primer were used in the first two PCR rounds, which ran 9 to 10 cycles each. In TCRdb, the multiplex PCR reads were re-called with MiXCR into one record per CDR3 protein. This sample yields approximately 92,000 distinct CDR3 sequences, of which 69% are seen a single time; around 9.1% belongs to the top ten. Unsorted bulk tissue (about 19-33 mg) underwent RNA and DNA co-extraction.

The chain joins TRBV11-2 to TRBJ2-7; TRBD1 matches 8 bases. Sequenced sample: liver tumor tissue from sampling region 5. Subset indicated: tumor region T5, tumor centre. This receptor was taken from a woman aged 60-70 years with primary liver carcinoma and hepatitis B virus infection. The CDR3 bases are TGTGCTAACAGGCCCGGACAGGGATGGGGCGAGCAGTACTTC. Translated, it gives CANRPGQGWGEQYF.